This passage covers 6 T cell receptor beta chains from one sample sequenced in a study of liver allograft versus peripheral blood T cells. Study overall: A comparison was made between T cell receptor repertoires in transplanted livers and those in recipients' peripheral blood.

Each CDR3 protein is one row after TCRdb ran MiXCR on the reads. The repertoire includes 10,000 or so distinct CDR3 sequences, approximately 16% of them detected once, and under 3% sits in the top ten. The origin of the receptors is a human patient who had a liver transplant. Among the T cells, some may be from the graft donor.

This clonotype was observed a handful of times. The chain carries TRBV7-9 and TRBJ2-1; tentative D call: TRBD1 (5 bases). V was shortened by 1 base and J by 5 bases, with 9 bases between the two germline ends. Germline V lookup: CDR1 SEHNR, CDR2 FQNEAQ (reference sequence). The CDR3 has 14 amino acids. CDR3 DNA: TGTGCCAGCAGCTTAGGTGGGGCCCACAATGAGCAGTTCTTC. It yields the protein CASSLGGAHNEQFF.

The rearrangement joins TRBV19 to TRBJ1-1, with TRBD1 matching over 9 bases. This CDR3 contains 12 residues. Germline V gene lookup returns CDR1 LNHDA and CDR2 SQIVND (reference sequence). Trimming at V came to 4 bases and at J to 10 bases, leaving 4 bases not matched to a gene. As DNA, the CDR3 is TGTGCCAGTAGTAGGGACAGGGAAACAGCTTTCTTT. Amino acids: CASSRDRETAFF.

This clonotype qualifies as medium-sized. The chain employs TRBV29-1 and TRBJ1-2, with 7 positions matching TRBD1. CDR1 and CDR2 from the germline V gene are SQVTM and ANQGSEA. The CDR3 is 14 residues long. V shed 6 bases and J 8 bases; nucleotides not matched to a gene: 15. The CDR3 DNA sequence: TGCAGCGTGGACCAAGTCCGACAGGGCGGGGGCTACACCTTC. Protein: CSVDQVRQGGGYTF.

This clonotype was recorded once. Compared with germline, one end of the junction differs, possibly owing to a read error. The chain recombines TRBV28 with TRBJ1-4; D is uncertain. This CDR3 has 18 residues. Looked up from germline, CDR1 is MDHEN and CDR2 is SYDVKM. CDR3 residues: CVSSLPDSYKATNEKLFF. The CDR3 nucleotides are TGTGTCAGCAGTTTACCGGACTCTTATAAGGCGACTAATGAAAAACTGTTTTTT.

This chain connects TRBV3-1 to TRBJ1-6, with TRBD1 identical over 8 bases. V lost 1 base and J lost 9; bases outside the gene matches: 5. CDR1 is LGHDT, CDR2 YNNKEL, per germline (reference sequence). The CDR3 length is 15 residues. The CDR3, as DNA: TGTGCCAGCAGCCAAGCTCAGGGGGCAGGTTCACCCCTCCACTTT. Protein product: CASSQAQGAGSPLHF.

This clonotype is categorized as medium-sized. J is TRBJ2-7 and V is TRBV20-1; the match to TRBD2 covers 10 bases. The CDR3 covers 14 residues. CDR1 DFQATT and CDR2 SNEGSKA come from the germline V gene (reference sequence). Trimming cost V 2 bases and J 4 bases; bases outside gene matches: 5. The CDR3 reads CSARLLAGRYEQYF. In nucleotides, the CDR3 is TGCAGTGCTAGACTACTAGCGGGAAGGTACGAGCAGTACTTC.